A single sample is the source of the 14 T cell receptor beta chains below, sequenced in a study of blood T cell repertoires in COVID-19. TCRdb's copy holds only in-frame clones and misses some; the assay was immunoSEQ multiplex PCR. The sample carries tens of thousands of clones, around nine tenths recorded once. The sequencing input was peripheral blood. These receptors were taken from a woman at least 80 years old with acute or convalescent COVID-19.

The CDR3 is CASSLKWDRGYQLAGGRETQYF. In nucleotides, the CDR3 is TGTGCCAGCAGTTTGAAATGGGACAGGGGGTACCAACTGGCGGGAGGTCGAGAGACCCAGTACTTC. This chain joins TRBV27 and TRBJ2-5, with TRBD1 identical over 11 bases. Trimming at V came to 3 bases and at J to 4 bases, leaving 25 bases not matched to a gene. The germline V gene encodes CDR1 MNHEY and CDR2 SMNVEV (reference sequence). The CDR3 is 22 residues long.

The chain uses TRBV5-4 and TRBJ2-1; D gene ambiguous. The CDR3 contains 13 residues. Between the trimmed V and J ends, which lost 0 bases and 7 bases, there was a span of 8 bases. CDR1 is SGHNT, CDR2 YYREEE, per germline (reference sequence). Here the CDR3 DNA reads TGTGCCAGCAGCTTGGACAGCCTAAATGAGCAGTTCTTC. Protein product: CASSLDSLNEQFF.

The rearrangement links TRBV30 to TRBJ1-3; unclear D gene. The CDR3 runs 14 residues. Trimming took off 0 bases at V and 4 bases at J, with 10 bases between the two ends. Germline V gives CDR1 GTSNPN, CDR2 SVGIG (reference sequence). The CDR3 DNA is TGTGCCTGGAGTGTAGGTTTCGGGGGAAACACCATATATTTT. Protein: CAWSVGFGGNTIYF.

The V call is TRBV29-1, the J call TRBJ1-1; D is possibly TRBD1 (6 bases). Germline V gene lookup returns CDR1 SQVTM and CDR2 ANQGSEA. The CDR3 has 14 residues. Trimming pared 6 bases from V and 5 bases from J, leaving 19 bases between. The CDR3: CSVGGQGWRTEAFF. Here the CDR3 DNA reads TGCAGCGTCGGGGGGCAGGGATGGAGGACTGAAGCTTTCTTT.

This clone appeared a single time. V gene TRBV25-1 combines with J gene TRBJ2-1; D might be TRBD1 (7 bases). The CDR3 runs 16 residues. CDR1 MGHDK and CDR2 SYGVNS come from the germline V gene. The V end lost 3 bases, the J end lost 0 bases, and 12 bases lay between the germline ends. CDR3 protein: CASSEAGGTSYNEQFF. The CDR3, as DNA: TGTGCCAGCAGTGAGGCAGGGGGGACCTCCTACAATGAGCAGTTCTTC.

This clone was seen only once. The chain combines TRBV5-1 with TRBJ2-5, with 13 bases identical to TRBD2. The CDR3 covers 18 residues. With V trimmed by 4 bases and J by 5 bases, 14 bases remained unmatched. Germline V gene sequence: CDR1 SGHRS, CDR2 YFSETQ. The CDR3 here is CASSRTPTSGGARETQYF. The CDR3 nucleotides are TGCGCCAGCAGCCGCACTCCCACTAGCGGGGGGGCGAGGGAGACCCAGTACTTC.

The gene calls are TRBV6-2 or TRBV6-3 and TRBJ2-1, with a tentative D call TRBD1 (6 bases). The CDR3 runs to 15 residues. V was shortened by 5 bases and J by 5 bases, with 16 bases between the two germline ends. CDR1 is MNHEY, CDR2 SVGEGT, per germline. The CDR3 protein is CASSAHTGDNNEQFF. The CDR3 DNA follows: TGTGCCAGCAGTGCCCACACCGGGGACAACAATGAGCAGTTCTTC.

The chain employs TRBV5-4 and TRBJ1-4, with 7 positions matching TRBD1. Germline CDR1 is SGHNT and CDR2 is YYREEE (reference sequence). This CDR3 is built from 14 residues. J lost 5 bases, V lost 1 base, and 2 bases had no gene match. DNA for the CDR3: TGTGCCAGCAGCTTGAAGACAGGGAATGAAAAACTGTTTTTT. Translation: CASSLKTGNEKLFF.

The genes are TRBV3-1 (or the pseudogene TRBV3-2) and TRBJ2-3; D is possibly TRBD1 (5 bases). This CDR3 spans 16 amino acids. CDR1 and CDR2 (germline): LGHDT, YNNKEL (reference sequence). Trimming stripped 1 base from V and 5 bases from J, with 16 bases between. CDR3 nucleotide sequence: TGTGCCAGCAGCCAAGGGGGCATCAAGGGTCAAGATACGCAGTATTTT. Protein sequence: CASSQGGIKGQDTQYF.

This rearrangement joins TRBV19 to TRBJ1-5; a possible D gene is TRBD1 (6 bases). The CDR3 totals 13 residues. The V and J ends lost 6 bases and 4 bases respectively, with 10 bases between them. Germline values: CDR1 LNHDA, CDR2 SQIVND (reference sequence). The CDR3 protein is CASSHQGNQPQHF. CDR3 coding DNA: TGTGCCAGTAGCCACCAGGGGAATCAGCCCCAGCATTTT.

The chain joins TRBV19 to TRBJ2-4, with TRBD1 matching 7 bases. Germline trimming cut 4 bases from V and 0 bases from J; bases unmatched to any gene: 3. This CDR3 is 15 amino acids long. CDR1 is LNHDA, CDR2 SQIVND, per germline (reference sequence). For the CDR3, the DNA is TGTGCCAGTAGTAGGACAGGAATAGCCAAAAACATTCAGTACTTC. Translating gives CASSRTGIAKNIQYF. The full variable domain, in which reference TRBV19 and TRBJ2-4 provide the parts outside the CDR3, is DGGITQSPKYLFRKEGQNVTLSCEQNLNHDAMYWYRQDPGQGLRLIYYSQIVNDFQKGDIAEGYSVSREKKESFPLTVTSAQKNPTAFYLCASSRTGIAKNIQYFGAGTRLSVL.

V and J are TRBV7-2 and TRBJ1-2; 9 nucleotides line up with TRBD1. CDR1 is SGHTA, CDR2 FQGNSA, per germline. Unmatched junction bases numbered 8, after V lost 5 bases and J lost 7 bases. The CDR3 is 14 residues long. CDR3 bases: TGTGCCAGCAGCCCCCACCAGACAGGGGGTGGCTACACCTTC. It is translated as CASSPHQTGGGYTF.

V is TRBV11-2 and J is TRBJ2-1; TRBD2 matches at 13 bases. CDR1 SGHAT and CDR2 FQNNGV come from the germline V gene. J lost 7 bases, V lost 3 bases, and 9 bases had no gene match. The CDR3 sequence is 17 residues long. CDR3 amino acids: CASSFRLAGGPFNEQFF. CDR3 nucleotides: TGTGCCAGCAGCTTCCGACTAGCGGGGGGCCCCTTTAATGAGCAGTTCTTC.

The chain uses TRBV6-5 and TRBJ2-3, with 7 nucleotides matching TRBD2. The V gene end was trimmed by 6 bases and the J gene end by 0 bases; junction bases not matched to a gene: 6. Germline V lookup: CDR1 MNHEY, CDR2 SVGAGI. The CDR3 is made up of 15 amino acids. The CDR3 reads CASSKRGPSTDTQYF. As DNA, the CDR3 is TGTGCCAGCAGCAAGCGGGGTCCTAGCACAGATACGCAGTATTTT.